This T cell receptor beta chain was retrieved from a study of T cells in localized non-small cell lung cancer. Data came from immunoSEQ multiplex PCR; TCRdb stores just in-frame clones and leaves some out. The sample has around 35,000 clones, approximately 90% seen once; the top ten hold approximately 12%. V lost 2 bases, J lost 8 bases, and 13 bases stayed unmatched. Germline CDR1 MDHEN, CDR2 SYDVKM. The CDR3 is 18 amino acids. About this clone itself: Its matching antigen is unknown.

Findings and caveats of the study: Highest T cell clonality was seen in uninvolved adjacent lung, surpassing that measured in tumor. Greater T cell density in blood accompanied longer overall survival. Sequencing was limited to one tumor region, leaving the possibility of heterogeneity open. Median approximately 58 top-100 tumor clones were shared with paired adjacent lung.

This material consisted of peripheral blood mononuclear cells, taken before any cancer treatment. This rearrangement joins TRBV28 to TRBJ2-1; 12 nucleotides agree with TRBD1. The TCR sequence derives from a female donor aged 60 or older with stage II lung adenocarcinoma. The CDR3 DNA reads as TGTGCCAGCAGTTTACCGAACCTCCGGGACAGGGGGCGGCATGAGCAGTTCTTC. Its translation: CASSLPNLRDRGRHEQFF.